This T cell receptor beta chain was sequenced during a study of shared clonotypes between healthy human individuals. An even split of each subset's genomic DNA across several immunoSEQ plates was performed. The table came from immunoSEQ multiplex PCR; TCRdb's copy has only in-frame clones and leaves some out. The table lists approximately 2.1 million clones, 93% of them singletons. The CDR3 covers 18 residues. The junction had 13 bases not matched to a gene; V was cut back by 2 bases and J by 5 bases. Germline V gene lookup returns CDR1 SGHRS and CDR2 YFSETQ. The sequence derives from a young man in good health. Some clones in this sample may be carry-over from other donors' samples. The chain couples TRBV5-1 to TRBJ2-5; 12 nucleotides agree with TRBD1. Sequenced material: naive CD4+ T cells from PBMCs. Subset noted: CD45RA+ positively selected. Here the CDR3 reads CASSFHPTGQGASETQYF. The CDR3 bases are TGCGCCAGCAGCTTCCACCCCACGGGACAGGGGGCATCGGAGACCCAGTACTTC.